A selection of T cell receptor beta chains follows, all from one sample in a study of breast tumors, draining lymph nodes, adjacent tissues. MiXCR, applied by TCRdb to the multiplex PCR reads, yields one record per CDR3 protein. The sample carries about 15,000 distinct CDR3 sequences, roughly 44% recorded once. What was sequenced was tumor-adjacent breast tissue. These receptors came from a female donor with breast cancer. Some clones in this sample may be carry-over from other donors' samples. Each CDR3 is given without its conserved first and last residue. A D gene is named only where the DNA matches it firmly.

V	J	D	CDR3
TRBV7-2	TRBJ2-5	NA	ASSPQGGGGETQY
TRBV6-5	TRBJ2-7	TRBD1	ASGDRGHEQY
TRBV5-1	TRBJ2-7	TRBD2	ASSWGDYSYEQY
TRBV20-1	TRBJ2-3	NA	SARDRRSTDTQY
TRBV19	TRBJ1-2	NA	ASSHRMGYGYT
TRBV20-1	TRBJ2-5	NA	SARRRRLTETQY
TRBV5-8	TRBJ2-1	NA	ASSPEGSSYNEQF
TRBV2	TRBJ2-5	NA	ASSRGRGETQY
TRBV3-1	TRBJ2-1	TRBD2	ASSQGSGRGYNEQF
TRBV5-6	TRBJ2-2	TRBD2	ASSSLAAGLGAGELF
TRBV11-2	TRBJ2-3	NA	ASSPSTSTDTQY
TRBV9	TRBJ2-2	NA	ASSVVTTGELF
TRBV20-1	TRBJ2-1	TRBD2	SAAGTSGRNEQF
TRBV6-6	TRBJ2-7	NA	ASSFGQYDLYEQY
TRBV15	TRBJ2-2	NA	ATSRPGVRGSGELF
TRBV29-1	TRBJ2-7	NA	SATFGYEQY
TRBV19	TRBJ1-5	NA	ASSDTPQETQH
TRBV10-3	TRBJ1-5	NA	AFSETGGGNQPQH
TRBV6-5	TRBJ2-7	NA	ASRSQVSYEQY
TRBV7-2	TRBJ2-7	TRBD1	ASSWTGGYEQY
TRBV10-3	TRBJ2-1	NA	AISEIAANEQF
TRBV20-1	TRBJ2-1	NA	SAAGGGYNEQF
TRBV7-3	TRBJ2-1	TRBD2	ASSLSPSGRAPNEQF
TRBV7-2	TRBJ1-6	NA	ASSLAGADYNSPLH
TRBV9	TRBJ2-5	NA	ASSLPRKLGGGETQY
TRBV3-1	TRBJ2-3	NA	ASSQTTGTKTDTQY
TRBV4-3	TRBJ1-2	NA	ASSQDRGYGYT
TRBV5-1	TRBJ1-4	TRBD1	ASSSDRGNEKLF
TRBV2	TRBJ1-4	NA	ASRRLLEKLF
TRBV29-1	TRBJ2-7	NA	SVIVPYEQY
TRBV7-2	TRBJ2-7	NA	ASSLEGTREQY
TRBV11-2	TRBJ1-4	NA	ASSPMGGSNEKLF
TRBV15	TRBJ1-5	TRBD1	ATSRGQGVQPQH
TRBV6-1	TRBJ2-1	NA	ASSSDRIKQF
TRBV15	TRBJ2-1	NA	ATSRDSRDSPEQF
TRBV6-4	TRBJ2-1	TRBD2	ASRRMGTSGSGTSREQF
TRBV12-3/TRBV12-4	TRBJ2-1	TRBD2	ASSLLAGGYNEQF
TRBV6-1	TRBJ1-2	TRBD1	ASTVGQGYGYT
TRBV15	TRBJ2-4	TRBD1	ATSRDGRQGSSLAKNIQY
TRBV5-6	TRBJ2-5	NA	ASSFGRGIETQY